The clone carrying this TCR beta chain was counted a few times. Its antigen is currently unknown. The sample comes from a study of T-cell reconstitution after alpha-beta-depleted transplantation in children. Study-wide results and limits: About two months after transplant, alpha-beta T cells reportedly came from several hundred expanded graft clones. At the one-year point after transplant, T-cell counts and TCRbeta diversity were found to come mostly from T cells that had been newly produced. Surviving recipient T cells and thymic progenitors produced the high day-60 TCRbeta diversity seen in some patients.

Preparing the TCRbeta library involved the use of unique molecular identifiers. TCRdb redid the calling of the PCR reads with MiXCR, one entry per CDR3 protein. The sample lists about 600,000 distinct CDR3 sequences; under 30% were seen once. V was trimmed by 1 base and J by 3 bases, leaving 19 bases between them. CDR3 length: 18 residues. Germline CDR1 and CDR2: SGHDN and FVKESK. The source material was PBMCs, mostly from graft donor cells, sampled 360 days after TCRalphabeta/CD19-depleted stem cell transplant. The chain couples TRBV14 to TRBJ2-1; D tentatively reads TRBD1 or TRBD2 (5 bases each). This sequence was found in a boy under two years old who had a stem cell transplant for acute myeloid leukemia, so the T cells may come from the graft donor. The CDR3 sequence: CASSQGISRDRSYNEQFF. The CDR3 bases are TGTGCCAGCAGCCAAGGCATAAGTCGGGACCGGAGCTACAATGAGCAGTTCTTC.